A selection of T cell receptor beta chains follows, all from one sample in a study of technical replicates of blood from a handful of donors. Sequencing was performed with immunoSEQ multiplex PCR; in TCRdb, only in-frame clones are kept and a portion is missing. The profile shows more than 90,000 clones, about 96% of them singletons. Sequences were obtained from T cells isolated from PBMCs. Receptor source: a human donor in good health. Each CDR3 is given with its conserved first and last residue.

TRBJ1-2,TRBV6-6,CASRSGQGISYTF
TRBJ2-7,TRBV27,CASSLSSPHLHEQYF
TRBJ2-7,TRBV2,CASRETSESEQYF
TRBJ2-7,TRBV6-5,CASSLLAGTYEQYF
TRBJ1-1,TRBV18,CASSPAGQGYTEAFF
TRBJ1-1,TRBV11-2,CASSLAFRGMNTEAFF
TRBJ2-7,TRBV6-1,CASNIKRNQYEQYF
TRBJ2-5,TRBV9,CASSPGGQGGQETQYF
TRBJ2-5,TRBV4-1,CASSQDLRSQETQYF
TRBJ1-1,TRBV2,CASFKEGSTEAFF
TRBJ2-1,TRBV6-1,CASSLGRGSYNEQFF
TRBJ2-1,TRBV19,CASSTPPGSVQFF
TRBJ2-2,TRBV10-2,CAGMPGQGNTGELFF
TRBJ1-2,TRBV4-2,CASSQEESYGYTF
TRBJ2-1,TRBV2,CASSGDSNEQFF
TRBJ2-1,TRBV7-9,CASSQDSRSHNEQFF
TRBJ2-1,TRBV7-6,CASSLGGGRVDEQFF
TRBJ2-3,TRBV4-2,CASSQAARLAGGADTQYF
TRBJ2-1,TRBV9,CASSLSRSSYNEQFF
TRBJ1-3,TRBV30,CAWSRAGGLGNTIYF
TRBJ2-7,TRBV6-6,CASSYSSQGFSYEQYF
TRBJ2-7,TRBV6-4,CASSGLSCEQYF
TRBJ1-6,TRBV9,CASSYGQGSSPLHF
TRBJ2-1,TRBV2,CASSEVASGYNEQFF
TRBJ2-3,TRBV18,CASSPTLAGGPDTQYF
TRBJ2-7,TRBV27,CASSFLGVSYEQYF
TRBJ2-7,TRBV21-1,CASSNLPERGNEQYF
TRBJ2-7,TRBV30,CAWSPEDRPSYEQYF
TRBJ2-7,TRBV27,CASSLGTGFGEQYF
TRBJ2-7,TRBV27,CATYRSQGEQYF
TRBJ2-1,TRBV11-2,CATVPKPRGINEQFF
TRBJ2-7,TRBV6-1,CASSEATEGTGIFYEQYF
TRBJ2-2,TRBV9,CASSAIPTETGELFF
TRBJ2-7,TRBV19,CASSIQPPLAGFNYEQYF
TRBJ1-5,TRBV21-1,CASSKEGAGPQPQHF
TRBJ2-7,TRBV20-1,CSANYYYEQYF
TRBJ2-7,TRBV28,CASSLQGVGFYEQYF
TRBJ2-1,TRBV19,CASKGLSASNEQFF
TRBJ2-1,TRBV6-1,CASGWTGERDNEQFF
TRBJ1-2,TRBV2,CASRQLQGSSEGYTF
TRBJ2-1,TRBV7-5,CVRSSKPRVSYNEQFF